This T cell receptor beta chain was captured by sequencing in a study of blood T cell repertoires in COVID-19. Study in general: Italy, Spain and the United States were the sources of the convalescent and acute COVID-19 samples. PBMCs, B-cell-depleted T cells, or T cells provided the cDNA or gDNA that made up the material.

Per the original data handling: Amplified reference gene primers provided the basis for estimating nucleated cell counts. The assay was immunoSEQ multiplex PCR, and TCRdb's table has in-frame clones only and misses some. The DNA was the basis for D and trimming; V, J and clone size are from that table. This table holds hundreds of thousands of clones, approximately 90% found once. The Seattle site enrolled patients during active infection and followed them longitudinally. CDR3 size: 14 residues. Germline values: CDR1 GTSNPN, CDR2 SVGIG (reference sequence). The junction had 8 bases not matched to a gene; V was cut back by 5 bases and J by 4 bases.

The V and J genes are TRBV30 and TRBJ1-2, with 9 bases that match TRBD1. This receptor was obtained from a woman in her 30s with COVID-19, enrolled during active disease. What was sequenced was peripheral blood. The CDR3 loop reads CAWQAVDRGYGYTF. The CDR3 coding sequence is TGTGCCTGGCAAGCGGTGGACAGGGGCTATGGCTACACCTTC.